A selection of T cell receptor beta chains follows, all from one sample in a study of CD8 T cells in Susac syndrome. One entry per CDR3 protein, called by TCRdb with MiXCR from the immunoSEQ multiplex PCR reads. The data show over 120,000 distinct CDR3 sequences, more than 85% seen once. The material sequenced was CD4+ T cells from PBMCs. The receptors were sampled from a human donor with Susac syndrome. Each CDR3 is given with its conserved first and last residue. The D gene is left open where the match is weak. Some rows mark clone size as missing; the rest say once, few, many or name a class of expanded clone.

size	V	J	D	CDR3	DNA
.	TRBV30	TRBJ1-1	TRBD1	CAWTMGQYTEAFF	TGTGCCTGGACCATGGGACAGTACACTGAAGCTTTCTTT
.	TRBV27	TRBJ1-6	.	CASSSLTGNRSPLHF	TGTGCCAGCAGTTCCCTAACGGGAAACCGCTCACCCCTCCACTTT
.	TRBV7-9	TRBJ2-1	.	CASSRLGDHNEQFF	TGTGCCAGCAGCCGCCTCGGGGACCACAATGAGCAGTTCTTC
.	TRBV29-1	TRBJ1-1	.	CSVEEGNTEAFF	TGCAGCGTTGAAGAAGGGAACACTGAAGCTTTCTTT
.	TRBV9	TRBJ1-2	TRBD1	CASSFEHGQGRNGYTF	TGTGCCAGCAGCTTCGAACACGGACAGGGAAGGAATGGCTACACCTTC
.	TRBV7-2	TRBJ2-3	.	CASSLVGGVSTDTQYF	TGTGCCAGCAGCCTGGTGGGGGGAGTCAGCACAGATACGCAGTATTTT
.	TRBV9	TRBJ2-2	.	CASSSLQTGELFF	TGTGCCAGCAGCTCACTTCAGACCGGGGAGCTGTTTTTT
.	TRBV29-1	TRBJ1-5	.	CSVSSWGQPQHF	TGCAGCGTCTCATCCTGGGGCCAGCCCCAGCATTTT
.	TRBV5-1	TRBJ1-5	.	CASSLRGGSGAQHF	TGCGCCAGCAGCTTGAGGGGAGGATCTGGGGCCCAGCATTTT
.	TRBV7-2	TRBJ1-2	.	CASNPGAGTGYTF	TGTGCCAGCAACCCAGGGGCGGGGACGGGCTACACCTTC
.	TRBV29-1	TRBJ2-2	.	CSGGGWDTGELFF	TGCAGCGGTGGCGGATGGGACACCGGGGAGCTGTTTTTT
.	TRBV24-1	TRBJ2-3	.	CATSDPSASDTQYF	TGTGCCACCAGTGACCCCAGCGCGTCAGATACGCAGTATTTT
.	TRBV20-1	TRBJ2-7	TRBD2	CSALTSGEMLGEQYF	TGCAGTGCTTTGACTAGCGGGGAAATGCTGGGGGAGCAGTACTTC
.	TRBV7-9	TRBJ2-6	.	CASSPVRGSGANVLTF	TGTGCCAGCAGCCCGGTGAGGGGGTCTGGGGCCAACGTCCTGACTTTC
once	TRBV5-1	TRBJ1-3	.	CASSSARQAGNTIYF	TGCGCCAGCAGCTCCGCCCGGCAGGCGGGAAACACCATATATTTT
.	TRBV18	TRBJ2-5	.	CASSPQTQETQYF	TGTGCCAGCTCACCACAGACGCAAGAGACCCAGTACTTC
.	TRBV11-2	TRBJ1-1	.	CASSLGSRVRNTEAFF	TGTGCCAGCAGCTTAGGATCGCGAGTAAGGAACACTGAAGCTTTCTTT
.	TRBV6-5	TRBJ2-7	.	CASSRTLSTTYEQYF	TGTGCCAGCAGCCGGACACTCTCAACCACCTACGAGCAGTACTTC
.	TRBV20-1	TRBJ2-3	TRBD2	CSARAPLFLAGGRTDTQYF	TGCAGTGCTAGGGCCCCACTATTCCTAGCGGGGGGGCGCACAGATACGCAGTATTTT
.	TRBV2	TRBJ1-5	.	CASRVQGGHQPQHF	TGTGCCAGCAGAGTACAGGGAGGGCATCAGCCCCAGCATTTT
.	TRBV20-1	TRBJ1-1	.	CSAKTGLGTEAFF	TGCAGTGCTAAGACAGGTCTAGGCACTGAAGCTTTCTTT
.	TRBV30	TRBJ2-1	TRBD2	CAWTVGGPLHEQFF	TGTGCCTGGACGGTGGGAGGGCCCCTCCATGAGCAGTTCTTC
.	TRBV3-1	TRBJ1-3	.	CASSQGYSGNTIYF	TGTGCCAGCAGCCAAGGTTACTCTGGAAACACCATATATTTT
.	TRBV9	TRBJ2-7	.	CASSPRLGAPGEQYF	TGTGCCAGCAGCCCCCGATTGGGGGCCCCTGGCGAGCAGTACTTC
.	TRBV5-1	TRBJ2-1	.	CASSPAGDSNNEQFF	TGCGCCAGCAGCCCGGCGGGGGACAGCAACAATGAGCAGTTCTTC
.	TRBV20-1	TRBJ2-5	.	CSARQPFQETQYF	TGCAGTGCTAGACAGCCTTTTCAAGAGACCCAGTACTTC
.	TRBV5-1	TRBJ2-1	.	CASSLDTYNEQFF	TGCGCCAGCAGCTTGGACACTTACAATGAGCAGTTCTTC
.	TRBV30	TRBJ2-1	.	CAWTPQTRGTRFYNEQFF	TGTGCCTGGACCCCTCAAACTAGGGGGACAAGATTTTACAATGAGCAGTTCTTC
once	TRBV30	TRBJ1-1	TRBD1	CAWRGQVNTEAFF	TGTGCCTGGAGGGGACAGGTGAACACTGAAGCTTTCTTT
.	TRBV20-1	TRBJ2-1	.	CSARERGAGNEQFF	TGCAGTGCTAGAGAACGAGGGGCTGGCAATGAGCAGTTCTTC
.	TRBV9	TRBJ2-6	.	CASSVGSSGANVLTF	TGTGCCAGCAGCGTAGGTAGCTCTGGGGCCAACGTCCTGACTTTC
.	TRBV20-1	TRBJ1-3	.	CSARVGGNSGNTIYF	TGCAGTGCTAGAGTCGGCGGAAATTCTGGAAACACCATATATTTT
.	TRBV20-1	TRBJ2-7	TRBD2	CSASGGVILHEQYF	TGCAGTGCTAGCGGGGGGGTTATTCTACACGAGCAGTACTTC
.	TRBV30	TRBJ2-7	.	CAWSSIWEAYEQYF	TGTGCCTGGAGTAGTATTTGGGAAGCCTACGAGCAGTACTTC
.	TRBV20-1	TRBJ2-7	TRBD1	CSAYRDSHYEQYF	TGCAGTGCGTACCGGGACAGTCACTACGAGCAGTACTTC
.	TRBV4-3	TRBJ2-7	.	CASSQDPLDTVDEQYF	TGCGCCAGCAGCCAAGACCCTCTGGACACCGTCGACGAGCAGTACTTC
.	TRBV3-1	TRBJ1-1	.	CASSSGTGGDTEAFF	TGTGCCAGCAGCTCCGGCACGGGGGGGGACACTGAAGCTTTCTTT
.	TRBV5-5	TRBJ2-7	.	CASSLESAFSYEQYF	TGTGCCAGCAGCTTGGAAAGTGCCTTCTCCTACGAGCAGTACTTC
once	TRBV7-8	TRBJ2-6	.	CASSFGKGANVLTF	TGTGCCAGCAGCTTTGGGAAGGGGGCCAACGTCCTGACTTTC
.	TRBV4-1	TRBJ1-2	TRBD1	CASSQDPGRGAHTF	TGCGCCAGCAGCCAAGATCCAGGCAGGGGGGCACACACCTTC